This T cell receptor (beta chain) is drawn from a study of cytomegalovirus exposure and HLA in healthy donors. About the research overall: Across roughly 400 genotyped donors, 81% landed in the Caucasian-associated ancestry cluster.

Findings and limits, study-wide: Fewer N-insertions than the approximately 610-donor mean were reportedly shown by an Asian-associated ancestry cluster in a later analysis. The study labeled 164 TCR beta chains cytomegalovirus-associated.

The V end was cut by 2 bases, the J end by 2 bases, with 9 bases between. Germline CDR1 reads GTSNPN; CDR2 reads SVGIG (reference sequence). The CDR3 has 14 amino acids. A word on this clone: Its antigen is not known.

The PCR used 60 Vbeta and 13 Jbeta primers. Per the original data handling: Per a later analysis, the number of unique TCR beta chains was approximately 73 million, of which about 11 million were shared. Using immunoSEQ multiplex PCR, the repertoire was profiled, and TCRdb retains in-frame clones only, with some absent. V and J calls and clone size are copied from that table; D and trimming were computed from the DNA. This sample carries approximately 79,000 clones, with 4% to 5.5% going to the ten biggest clones. This chain joins TRBV30 and TRBJ1-4; a possible D gene is TRBD1 (5 bases). Sequencing was carried out using PBMCs. The clonotype was recovered from a man aged 35-49 years in good health and CMV-seronegative. The CDR3 sequence: CAWSTGRTNEKLFF. CDR3 DNA: TGTGCCTGGAGTACAGGACGTACTAATGAAAAACTGTTTTTT.